The 22 T cell receptor beta chains presented below share a single source sample, sequenced in a study of T-cell reconstitution after alpha-beta-depleted transplantation in children. Unique molecular identifiers were built into the TCRbeta library. MiXCR was run by TCRdb on the PCR reads, yielding one entry per CDR3 protein. The table shows a few hundred thousand distinct CDR3 sequences, with 27% occurring only once. Sequencing used PBMCs, obtained before TCRalphabeta/CD19-depleted stem cell transplant. These TCRs come from a boy younger than two with Wiskott-Aldrich syndrome, due to receive a stem cell transplant.

In its sample, this clonotype was seen a few times. The genes are TRBV28 and TRBJ2-1; no firm D call. V was trimmed by 1 base and J by 9 bases, leaving 7 bases between them. The CDR3 loop spans 12 amino acids. Germline assignment: CDR1 MDHEN and CDR2 SYDVKM. DNA of the CDR3: TGTGCCAGCAGTTTATCGGCGCCTGAGCAGTTCTTC. Protein product: CASSLSAPEQFF.

J is TRBJ2-5 and V is TRBV12-3 or TRBV12-4; possible D gene TRBD1, 5 bases. V was clipped by 5 bases and J by 4 bases, with 8 bases between them. The CDR3 spans 12 residues. The CDR3 protein is CASSATGETQYF. Here the CDR3 DNA reads TGTGCCAGCAGTGCCACAGGAGAGACCCAGTACTTC.

The chain uses TRBV4-1 and TRBJ1-1; TRBD1 aligns across 7 bases. With V trimmed by 3 bases and J by 1 base, 5 bases remained unmatched. Germline-derived CDR1 and CDR2 are MGHRA and YSYEKL. This CDR3 comprises 15 residues. The CDR3, as DNA: TGCGCCAGCAGCCACAAGACAGGGAGGAACACTGAAGCTTTCTTT. Protein: CASSHKTGRNTEAFF.

This clonotype was picked up a small number of times. This chain uses TRBV12-3 or TRBV12-4 with TRBJ2-5, with D possibly called TRBD1 or TRBD2 (5 bases each). Trimming took 8 bases from V and 7 from J, leaving 20 bases between them. The CDR3 consists of 14 residues. In nucleotides, the CDR3 is TGTGCCAGCGGGAGCCTTGGGGCTCGAGGGACCCAGTACTTC. It is translated as CASGSLGARGTQYF.

V and J are TRBV4-1 and TRBJ2-1, with D perhaps TRBD2 (6 bases). The germline V gene encodes CDR1 MGHRA and CDR2 YSYEKL. V lost 4 bases to trimming and J lost 10 bases, with 20 bases between them. This CDR3 spans 15 amino acids. The CDR3 nucleotides are TGCGCCAGCAGCCCCTCAAGGACTACTATGGGGGAGCAGTTCTTC. Translation gives CASSPSRTTMGEQFF.

This clonotype was seen a few times. The V call is TRBV10-3, the J call TRBJ2-6; 8 bases are shared with TRBD2. Trimming took 6 bases from V and 0 from J; bases not matched to a gene: 10. The germline CDR1 and CDR2 sequences are ENHRY and SYGVKD. The CDR3 length is 18 residues. CDR3 DNA sequence: TGTGCCATCAGCCGAGAGGGACTAGTAAACTCTGGGGCCAACGTCCTGACTTTC. Translated: CAISREGLVNSGANVLTF.

This clonotype showed up just a few times. The chain is built from TRBV6-1 and TRBJ2-3, with D tentatively TRBD2 (5 bases). The CDR3 contains 16 residues. Trimming shortened V by 5 bases and J by 0 bases, and 15 bases separated the two germline ends. The germline V gene encodes CDR1 MNHNS and CDR2 SASEGT. Written as DNA, the CDR3 is TGTGCCAGCAGTCCCGGGGTGTCGACAAGCACAGATACGCAGTATTTT. It codes for CASSPGVSTSTDTQYF.

This clonotype has only a few counts. CDR3 DNA sequence: TGTGCCAGCAGCCGCGTCGGGGGAAACACCATATATTTT. Amino acids: CASSRVGGNTIYF. This chain connects TRBV3-1 to TRBJ1-3; no clear D. The germline V gene encodes CDR1 LGHDT and CDR2 YNNKEL (reference sequence). The CDR3 extends over 13 amino acids. Trimming left V 4 bases short and J 4 bases short, with 8 bases between.

The chain carries TRBV18 and TRBJ2-7; D possibly uses TRBD1 or TRBD2 (5 bases each). CDR1 and CDR2 from the germline V gene are KGHSH and LQKENI. This CDR3 spans 15 amino acids. With 5 bases removed from V and 1 base from J, the gap between germline ends came to 15 bases. CDR3 sequence reads: CASSSTGRISYEQYF. The CDR3, as DNA: TGTGCCAGCTCATCTACGGGGCGGATTTCCTACGAGCAGTACTTC.

The chain employs TRBV12-3 or TRBV12-4 and TRBJ2-4, with TRBD1 matching 9 bases. The CDR3 spans 15 residues. The V segment lost 5 bases and the J segment 8 bases; nucleotides outside the gene matches: 10. In nucleotides, the CDR3 is TGTGCCAGCAGTGACCGACAGGGGGTTTTTGACATTCAGTACTTC. It is translated as CASSDRQGVFDIQYF.

V is TRBV5-1 and J is TRBJ2-1, with TRBD2 matching over 10 bases. The V gene's germline CDR1 is SGHRS and CDR2 YFSETQ. V lost 3 bases to trimming and J lost 0 bases; unmatched junction nucleotides: 6. The CDR3 runs to 17 residues. The CDR3 region is CASSSLAGDGSYNEQFF. CDR3 DNA: TGCGCCAGCAGCTCCCTAGCGGGAGATGGCTCCTACAATGAGCAGTTCTTC.

This chain links TRBV5-4 with TRBJ2-1; D perhaps matches TRBD2 (6 bases). Germline V gives CDR1 SGHNT, CDR2 YYREEE (reference sequence). The V gene lost 1 base and the J gene lost 10 bases, with 18 bases spanning the gap. The CDR3 consists of 15 residues. The CDR3 DNA is TGTGCCAGCAGCTTGACGGCGGGGCGGTCTGGGGAGCAGTTCTTC. It specifies CASSLTAGRSGEQFF.

This clonotype appeared a few times. V is TRBV27 and J is TRBJ2-7, with D perhaps matching TRBD2 (6 bases). CDR1 is MNHEY, CDR2 SMNVEV, per germline (reference sequence). This CDR3 is built from 17 residues. The V end was cut by 4 bases, the J end by 0 bases, with 19 bases between. In DNA, the CDR3 is TGTGCCAGCAGTTCCGACCTCTGGAGGGCCAGCTCCTACGAGCAGTACTTC. Encoded protein: CASSSDLWRASSYEQYF.

The table lists this clonotype with a few counts. CDR3 nucleotides: TGCAGCGTTGCACCGGGACAGGGGGGTTATGAGCAGTTCTTC. It specifies CSVAPGQGGYEQFF. The rearrangement links TRBV29-1 to TRBJ2-1; 11 bases fit TRBD1. The CDR3 is made up of 14 amino acids. Germline CDR1 SQVTM, CDR2 ANQGSEA. The J segment lost 8 bases and the V segment lost 4 bases, leaving 7 bases of the junction unmatched.

V usage is TRBV12-3 or TRBV12-4 and J usage is TRBJ1-1; D unresolved. V lost 5 bases to trimming and J lost 3 bases, with 10 bases between them. CDR3 length: 13 amino acids. CDR3 residues: CASSMRIHTEAFF. CDR3 nucleotide sequence: TGTGCCAGCAGTATGAGAATTCACACTGAAGCTTTCTTT.

This chain links TRBV5-1 with TRBJ2-7; 9 bases fit TRBD1. Germline V gives CDR1 SGHRS, CDR2 YFSETQ. After removal of 0 bases from V and 3 bases from J, the junction contained 4 bases not matched to a gene. This CDR3 has 15 amino acids. The CDR3 is CASSLVGQGHYEQYF. DNA for the CDR3: TGCGCCAGCAGCTTGGTGGGACAGGGACACTACGAGCAGTACTTC. Full variable domain (remainder filled in from reference TRBV5-1 and TRBJ2-7): KAGVTQTPRYLIKTRGQQVTLSCSPISGHRSVSWYQQTPGQGLQFLFEYFSETQRNKGNFPGRFSGRQFSNSRSEMNVSTLELGDSALYLCASSLVGQGHYEQYFGPGTRLTVT.

The chain employs TRBV29-1 and TRBJ2-1; 7 positions agree with TRBD1. This CDR3 has 14 amino acids. Germline assignment: CDR1 SQVTM and CDR2 ANQGSEA. The V and J ends lost 7 bases and 5 bases, in that order; junction bases with no gene match: 11. The CDR3 here is CSGVAQGFNNEQFF. The CDR3 DNA sequence: TGCAGCGGCGTGGCACAGGGGTTCAACAATGAGCAGTTCTTC.

There are a few counts of this clonotype. The rearrangement links TRBV10-3 to TRBJ2-3; 14 nucleotides line up with TRBD2. Germline V gene data show CDR1 as ENHRY and CDR2 as SYGVKD. This CDR3 is 18 amino acids long. V lost 4 bases to trimming and J lost 3 bases; unmatched junction nucleotides: 9. In DNA, the CDR3 is TGTGCCATCAGTGCTCGGGGACTAGCGGGAGTGCGGACAGATACGCAGTATTTT. This sequence encodes CAISARGLAGVRTDTQYF.

The chain employs TRBV7-6 and TRBJ2-7, with a possible D match to TRBD1 (5 bases). CDR1 is SGHVS, CDR2 FNYEAQ, per germline. The length of the CDR3 is 16 residues. Trimming stripped 2 bases from V and 6 bases from J, with 20 bases between. DNA of the CDR3: TGTGCCAGCAGCTTACAGCCATGGGGCCCAGTGGGCGAGCAGTACTTC. Protein: CASSLQPWGPVGEQYF.

The sample holds a few counts of this clonotype. V usage is TRBV20-1 and J usage is TRBJ2-5; 10 bases line up with TRBD1. V was pared by 6 bases and J by 4 bases, with 5 bases of the junction left unmatched. Germline CDR1 is DFQATT and CDR2 is SNEGSKA (reference sequence). CDR3 length: 13 residues. CDR3 sequence (DNA): TGCAGTGCAATCCGACAGGGGGCAGAGACCCAGTACTTC. Translated: CSAIRQGAETQYF.

This clonotype has more than one count but fewer than ten. For the CDR3, the DNA is TGTGCCACCAGCAGAGATACCCAGCGGTCCCATGAGCAGTTCTTC. This gives the protein CATSRDTQRSHEQFF. V gene TRBV15 combines with J gene TRBJ2-1; weak D call: TRBD2 (5 bases). This CDR3 has 15 residues. V lost 0 bases and J lost 8, with 14 bases in between. From germline, CDR1 is LNHNV and CDR2 YYDKDF (reference sequence).

V and J are TRBV10-2 and TRBJ1-1; D possibly corresponds to TRBD1 (6 bases). Germline CDR1 reads WSHSY; CDR2 reads SAAADI. With 5 bases removed from V and 4 bases from J, the gap between germline ends came to 11 bases. This CDR3 has 13 amino acids. CDR3 residues: CASSYRARTEAFF. CDR3 coding DNA: TGCGCCAGCAGTTACAGGGCGCGCACTGAAGCTTTCTTT.